The clone carrying this T cell receptor (beta chain) was picked up many times. The data originate from a study of T cells after yellow fever vaccination. The CDR3 runs 11 residues. The V end lost 5 bases, the J end lost 11 bases, and 15 bases lay between the germline ends. Germline assignment: CDR1 SQVTM and CDR2 ANQGSEA. TCRdb passed the 5' RACE reads through MiXCR, listing each CDR3 protein once. Found here are 300,000 to 400,000 distinct CDR3 sequences, 4% of them singletons; the top ten hold around 24%. This receptor was obtained from a man between 18 and 29 years old who received the YFV17D yellow fever vaccine. V is TRBV29-1 and J is TRBJ1-1; D gene unclear. This material consisted of PBMCs, taken 5 days after the yellow fever booster vaccination. CDR3 region: CSVQLAVSAFF. CDR3 sequence (DNA): TGCAGCGTTCAATTGGCGGTATCGGCTTTCTTT. Looking up the rest from reference TRBV29-1 and TRBJ1-1 gives the full variable domain: SAVISQKPSRDICQRGTSLTIQCQVDSQVTMMFWYRQQPGQSLTLIATANQGSEATYESGFVIDKFPISRPNLTFSTLTVSNMSPEDSSIYLCSVQLAVSAFFGQGTRLTVV.